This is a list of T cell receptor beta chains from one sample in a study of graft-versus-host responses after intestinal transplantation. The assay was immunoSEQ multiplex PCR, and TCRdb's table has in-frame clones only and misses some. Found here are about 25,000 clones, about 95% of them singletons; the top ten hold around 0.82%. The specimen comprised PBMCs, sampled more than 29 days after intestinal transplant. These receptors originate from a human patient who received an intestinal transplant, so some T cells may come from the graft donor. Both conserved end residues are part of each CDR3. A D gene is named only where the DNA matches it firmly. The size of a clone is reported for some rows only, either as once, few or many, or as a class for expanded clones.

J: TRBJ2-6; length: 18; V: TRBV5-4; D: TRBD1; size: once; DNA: TGTGCCAGCAGCTACACGACAGGGTTTTACTCTGGGGCCAACGTCCTGACTTTC; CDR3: CASSYTTGFYSGANVLTF
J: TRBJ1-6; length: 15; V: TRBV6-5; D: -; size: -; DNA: TGTGCCAGCAGAAGCACTGGAGGGGTCGGTTCACCCCTCCACTTT; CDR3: CASRSTGGVGSPLHF
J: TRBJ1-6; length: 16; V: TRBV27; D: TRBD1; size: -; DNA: TGTGCCAGCAGTCCCCTCACAGGGGGCGCGATCTCACCCCTCCACTTT; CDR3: CASSPLTGGAISPLHF
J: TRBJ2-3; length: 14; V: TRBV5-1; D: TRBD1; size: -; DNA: TGCGCCAGCAGCAGAGGGACAGGCACAGATACGCAGTATTTT; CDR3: CASSRGTGTDTQYF
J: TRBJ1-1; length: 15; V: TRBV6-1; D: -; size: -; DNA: TGTGCCAGCAGTGAGTCGGGATCGTTCGACACTGAAGCTTTCTTT; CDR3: CASSESGSFDTEAFF
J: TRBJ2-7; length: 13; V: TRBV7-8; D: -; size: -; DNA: TGTGCCAGCAGCTCGGGACTTACGTACGAGCAGTACTTC; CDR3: CASSSGLTYEQYF
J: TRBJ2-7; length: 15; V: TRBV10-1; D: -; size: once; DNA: TGCGCCAGCAGAAGACAGACTAAAGGATCCTACGAGCAGTACTTC; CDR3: CASRRQTKGSYEQYF
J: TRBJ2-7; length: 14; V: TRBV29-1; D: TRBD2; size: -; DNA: TGCAGCGTTGGGGCTAGCGGGAGCCTCTACGAGCAGTACTTC; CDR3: CSVGASGSLYEQYF
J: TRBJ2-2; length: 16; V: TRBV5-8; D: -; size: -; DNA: TGTGCCAGCAGCTTCCCCAGCGGAGCTTTCACCGGGGAGCTGTTTTTT; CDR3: CASSFPSGAFTGELFF
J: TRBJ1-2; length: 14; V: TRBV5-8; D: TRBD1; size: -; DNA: TGTGCCAGCAGCTTGGCAGGGGGTCGGTATGGCTACACCTTC; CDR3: CASSLAGGRYGYTF
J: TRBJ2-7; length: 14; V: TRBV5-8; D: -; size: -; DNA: TGTGCCAGCAGCTTGGTTGGGGGGAACTACGAGCAGTACTTC; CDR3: CASSLVGGNYEQYF
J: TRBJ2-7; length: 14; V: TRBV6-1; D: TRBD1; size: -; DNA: TGTGCCAGCAGTAACCGGGACAGTACCTACGAGCAGTACTTC; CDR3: CASSNRDSTYEQYF
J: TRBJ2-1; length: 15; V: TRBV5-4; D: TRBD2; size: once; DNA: TGTGCCAGCAGCTTTCAGGGACTAGAGTACAATGAGCAGTTCTTC; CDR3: CASSFQGLEYNEQFF
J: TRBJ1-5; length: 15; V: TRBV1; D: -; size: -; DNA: TGCACCAGCAGCCAAGATCCAGGGGGGGGTCAGCCCCAGCATTTT; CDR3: CTSSQDPGGGQPQHF
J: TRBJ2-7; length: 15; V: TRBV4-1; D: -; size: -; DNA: TGCGCCAGCAGCCAAGAGTCAGGGAACATCTACGAGCAGTACTTC; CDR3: CASSQESGNIYEQYF
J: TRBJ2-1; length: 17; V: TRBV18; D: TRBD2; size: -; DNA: TGTGCCAGCTCACCCTCTCTGAAAGCGGGACGATACAATGAGCAGTTCTTC; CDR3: CASSPSLKAGRYNEQFF
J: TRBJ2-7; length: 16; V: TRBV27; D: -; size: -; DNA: TGTGCCAGCAGACTAACAGGCTCCCCCCTATCCTACGAGCAGTACTTC; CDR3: CASRLTGSPLSYEQYF
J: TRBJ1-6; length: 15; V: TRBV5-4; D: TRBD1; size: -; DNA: TGTGCCAGCAGCCACGACAGGGACTATAATTCACCCCTCCACTTT; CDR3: CASSHDRDYNSPLHF
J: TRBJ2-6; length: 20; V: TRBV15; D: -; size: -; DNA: TGTGCCACCAGCCCCACCCAGGGAAGTCTCGTCCGCTCTGGGGCCAACGTCCTGACTTTC; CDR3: CATSPTQGSLVRSGANVLTF
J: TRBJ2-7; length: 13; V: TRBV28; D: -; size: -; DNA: TGTGCCAGCAGTTTTCCCTCGACCTACGAGCAGTACTTC; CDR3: CASSFPSTYEQYF
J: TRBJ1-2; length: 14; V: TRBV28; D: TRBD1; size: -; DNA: TGTGCCAGCAGTGGGACAGCAAGTTTTTATGGCTACACCTTC; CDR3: CASSGTASFYGYTF
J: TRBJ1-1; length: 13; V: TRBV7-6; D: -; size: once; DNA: TGTGCCAGCAGTATAACAGGGAGCGCTGAAGCTTTCTTT; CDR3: CASSITGSAEAFF
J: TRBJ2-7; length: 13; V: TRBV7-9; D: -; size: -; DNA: TGTGCCAGCAGCTTCCACGGGCGGGACGAGCAGTACTTC; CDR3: CASSFHGRDEQYF
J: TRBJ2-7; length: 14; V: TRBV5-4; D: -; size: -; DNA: TGTGCCAGCAGCTTGGGGGGCCCCGAGGTTGAGCAGTACTTC; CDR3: CASSLGGPEVEQYF
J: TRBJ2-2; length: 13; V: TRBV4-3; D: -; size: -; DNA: TGCGCCAGCAGCCCCGTTTTGGGCAGGGAGCTGTTTTTT; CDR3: CASSPVLGRELFF
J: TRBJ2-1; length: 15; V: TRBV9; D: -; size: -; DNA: TGTGCCAGCAGCGTAGGGAGCGGGTCTATGGATGAGCAGTTCTTC; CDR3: CASSVGSGSMDEQFF
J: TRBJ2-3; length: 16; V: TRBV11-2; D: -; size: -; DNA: TGTGCCAGCAGGGATGTATACCTAGGGGGCACAGATACGCAGTATTTT; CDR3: CASRDVYLGGTDTQYF
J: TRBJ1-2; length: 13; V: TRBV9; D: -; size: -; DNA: TGTGCCAGCAGGTCCGGGACTCCTTATGGCTACACCTTC; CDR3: CASRSGTPYGYTF
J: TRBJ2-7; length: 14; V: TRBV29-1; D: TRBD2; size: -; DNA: TGCAGCGTCCGCGGAAGCGGGGTTTTCTACGAGCAGTACTTC; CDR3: CSVRGSGVFYEQYF
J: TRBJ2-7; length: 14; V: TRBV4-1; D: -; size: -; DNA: TGCGCCAGCAGCCAAGAAGAGGATTCCTACGAGCAGTACTTC; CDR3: CASSQEEDSYEQYF
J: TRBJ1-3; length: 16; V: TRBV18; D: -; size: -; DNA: TGTGCCAGCTCACCACCGAGCATAACAACTGGAAACACCATATATTTT; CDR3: CASSPPSITTGNTIYF
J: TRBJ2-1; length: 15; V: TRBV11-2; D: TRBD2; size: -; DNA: TGTGCCAGCAGCTTAGCAACTAGCGGATACAATGAGCAGTTCTTC; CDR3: CASSLATSGYNEQFF
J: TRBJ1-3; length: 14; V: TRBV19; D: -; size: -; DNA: TGTGCCAGTAGCCTCGGGAGCTCTGGAAACACCATATATTTT; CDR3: CASSLGSSGNTIYF
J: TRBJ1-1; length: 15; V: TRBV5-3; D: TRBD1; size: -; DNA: TGTGCCAGAAGCCTACCGGACAGGGAGCACACTGAAGCTTTCTTT; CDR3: CARSLPDREHTEAFF
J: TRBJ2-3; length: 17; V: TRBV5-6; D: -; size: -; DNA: TGTGCCAGCACCCCCGGCCCCGCAGGGATTGGTAGGGATACGCAGTATTTT; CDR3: CASTPGPAGIGRDTQYF
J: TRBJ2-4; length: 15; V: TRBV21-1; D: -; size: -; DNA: TGTGCCAGCAGCAAAGATCAGGGGGCCAAAAACATTCAGTACTTC; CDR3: CASSKDQGAKNIQYF
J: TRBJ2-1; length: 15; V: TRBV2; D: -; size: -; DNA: TGTGCCAGCAGTGTCGTCAGGCCACGAGTAGATGAGCAGTTCTTC; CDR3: CASSVVRPRVDEQFF
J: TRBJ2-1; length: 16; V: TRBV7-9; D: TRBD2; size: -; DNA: TGTGCCAGCAGCAAAATAGCGGGAGGTTCCTACAATGAGCAGTTCTTC; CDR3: CASSKIAGGSYNEQFF
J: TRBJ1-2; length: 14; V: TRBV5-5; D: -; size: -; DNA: TGTGCCAGCAGCCCTGAGAGGATTAACTATGGCTACACCTTC; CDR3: CASSPERINYGYTF
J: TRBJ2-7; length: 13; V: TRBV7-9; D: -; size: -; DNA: TGTGCCAGCAGCTTAGACAAAACCTACGAGCAGTACTTC; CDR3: CASSLDKTYEQYF
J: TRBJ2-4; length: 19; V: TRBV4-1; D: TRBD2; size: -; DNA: TGCGCCAGCAGCAGAGTCCTAGCGGGGATTAAACTAGCCAAAAACATTCAGTACTTC; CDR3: CASSRVLAGIKLAKNIQYF